This T cell receptor (beta chain) stems from a study of cytomegalovirus exposure and HLA in healthy donors. To note about this clone: The antigen remains unidentified.

Points from the study as a whole: A previous analysis found most TCR beta V segments productive roughly 87% or roughly 30% of the time.

It was with 60 Vbeta and 13 Jbeta primers that the PCR ran. Clones were sequenced by immunoSEQ multiplex PCR, and TCRdb holds only the in-frame ones, with some missing. The data show about 80,000 clones, more than 60% seen once. The V gene's germline CDR1 is SEHNR and CDR2 FQNEAQ (reference sequence). V gave up 7 bases and J gave up 8 bases; unmatched junction bases: 4. CDR3 length: 14 residues. The chain links TRBV7-9 to TRBJ2-1, with TRBD2 matching 14 bases. The receptor's source is a human donor in good health. Material for sequencing was PBMCs. DNA for the CDR3: TGTGCCAGCACCGGACTAGCGGGGGGTGATGAGCAGTTCTTC. Its translation is CASTGLAGGDEQFF.